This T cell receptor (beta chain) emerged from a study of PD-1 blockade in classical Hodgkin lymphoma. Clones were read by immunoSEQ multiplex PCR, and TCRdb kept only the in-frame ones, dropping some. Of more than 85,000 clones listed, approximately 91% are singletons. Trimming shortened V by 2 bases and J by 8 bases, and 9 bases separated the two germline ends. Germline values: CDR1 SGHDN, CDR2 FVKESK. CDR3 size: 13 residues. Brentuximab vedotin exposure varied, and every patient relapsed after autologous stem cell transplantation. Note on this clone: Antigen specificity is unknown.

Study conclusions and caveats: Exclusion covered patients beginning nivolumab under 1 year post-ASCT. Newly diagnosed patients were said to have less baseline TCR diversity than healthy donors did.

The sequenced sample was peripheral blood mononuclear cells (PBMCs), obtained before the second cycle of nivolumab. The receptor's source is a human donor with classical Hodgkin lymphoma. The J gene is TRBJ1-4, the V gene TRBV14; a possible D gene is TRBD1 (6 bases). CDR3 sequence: CASSQLRGEKLFF. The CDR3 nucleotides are TGTGCCAGCAGCCAACTCAGGGGCGAAAAACTGTTTTTT. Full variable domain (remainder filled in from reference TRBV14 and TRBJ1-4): EAGVTQFPSHSVIEKGQTVTLRCDPISGHDNLYWYRRVMGKEIKFLLHFVKESKQDESGMPNNRFLAERTGGTYSTLKVQPAELEDSGVYFCASSQLRGEKLFFGSGTQLSVL.